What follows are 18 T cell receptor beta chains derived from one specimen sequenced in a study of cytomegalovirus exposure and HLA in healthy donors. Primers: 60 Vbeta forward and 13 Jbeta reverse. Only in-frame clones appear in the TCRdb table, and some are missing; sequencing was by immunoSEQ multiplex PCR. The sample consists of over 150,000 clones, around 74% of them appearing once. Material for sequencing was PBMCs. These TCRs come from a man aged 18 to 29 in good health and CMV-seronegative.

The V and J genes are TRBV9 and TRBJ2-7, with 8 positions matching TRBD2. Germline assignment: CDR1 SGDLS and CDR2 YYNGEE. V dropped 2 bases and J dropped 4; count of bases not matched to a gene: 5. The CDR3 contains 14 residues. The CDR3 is CASSVGGLGYEQYF. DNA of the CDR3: TGTGCCAGCAGCGTCGGGGGACTAGGTTACGAGCAGTACTTC.

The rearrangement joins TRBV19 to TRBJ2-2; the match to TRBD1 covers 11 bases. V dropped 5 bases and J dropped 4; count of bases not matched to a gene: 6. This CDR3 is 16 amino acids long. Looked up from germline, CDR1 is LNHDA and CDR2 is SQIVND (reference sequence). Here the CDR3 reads CASSEGQGGRTGELFF. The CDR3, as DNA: TGTGCCAGTAGTGAGGGACAGGGGGGACGCACCGGGGAGCTGTTTTTT.

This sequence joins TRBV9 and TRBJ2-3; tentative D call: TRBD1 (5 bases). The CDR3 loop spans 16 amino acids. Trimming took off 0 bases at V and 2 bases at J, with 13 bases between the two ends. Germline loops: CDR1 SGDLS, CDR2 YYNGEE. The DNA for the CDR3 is TGTGCCAGCAGCGTAGAGGTTACAGGTTCCACAGATACGCAGTATTTT. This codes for CASSVEVTGSTDTQYF.

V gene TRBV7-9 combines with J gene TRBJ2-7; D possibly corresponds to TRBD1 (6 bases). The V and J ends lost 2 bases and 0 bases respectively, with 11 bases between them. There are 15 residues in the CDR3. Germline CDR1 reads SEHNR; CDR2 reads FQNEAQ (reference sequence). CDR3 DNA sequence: TGTGCCAGCAGCTTAACAGGGCCTAACTCCTACGAGCAGTACTTC. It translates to CASSLTGPNSYEQYF.

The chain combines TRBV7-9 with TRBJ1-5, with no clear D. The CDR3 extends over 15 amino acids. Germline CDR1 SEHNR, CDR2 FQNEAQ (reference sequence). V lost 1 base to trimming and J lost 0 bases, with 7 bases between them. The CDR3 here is CASSLGTVSNQPQHF. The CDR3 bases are TGTGCCAGCAGCTTAGGGACTGTTAGCAATCAGCCCCAGCATTTT.

CDR3 loop: CASSSDTGANQPQHF. In DNA, the CDR3 is TGTGCCAGCAGTTCCGACACAGGGGCCAATCAGCCCCAGCATTTT. The rearrangement joins TRBV6-5 to TRBJ1-5, with 7 positions matching TRBD1. With V trimmed by 4 bases and J by 3 bases, 6 bases remained unmatched. Germline CDR1 MNHEY, CDR2 SVGAGI. The CDR3 runs to 15 residues.

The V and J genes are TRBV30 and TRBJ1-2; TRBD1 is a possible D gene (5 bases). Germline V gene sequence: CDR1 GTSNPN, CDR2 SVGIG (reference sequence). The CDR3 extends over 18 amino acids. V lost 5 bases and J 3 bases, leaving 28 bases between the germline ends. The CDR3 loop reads CAWGEETPGWPSDYGYTF. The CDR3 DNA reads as TGTGCCTGGGGGGAGGAGACCCCAGGGTGGCCAAGTGACTATGGCTACACCTTC.

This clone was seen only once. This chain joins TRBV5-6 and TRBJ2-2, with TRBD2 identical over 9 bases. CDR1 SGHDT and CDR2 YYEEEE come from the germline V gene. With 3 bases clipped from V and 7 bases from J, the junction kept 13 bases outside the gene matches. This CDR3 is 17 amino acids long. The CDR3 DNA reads TGTGCCAGCAGCTCCCCGGGACTAGCCCCCACTGGCGGGGAGCTGTTTTTT. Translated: CASSSPGLAPTGGELFF.

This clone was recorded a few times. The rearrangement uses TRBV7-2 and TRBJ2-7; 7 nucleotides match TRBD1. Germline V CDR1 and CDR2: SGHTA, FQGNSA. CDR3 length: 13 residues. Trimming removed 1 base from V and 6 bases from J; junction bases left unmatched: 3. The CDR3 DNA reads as TGTGCCAGCAGCTTAGGGGCAGGGGGCGAGCAGTACTTC. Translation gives CASSLGAGGEQYF.

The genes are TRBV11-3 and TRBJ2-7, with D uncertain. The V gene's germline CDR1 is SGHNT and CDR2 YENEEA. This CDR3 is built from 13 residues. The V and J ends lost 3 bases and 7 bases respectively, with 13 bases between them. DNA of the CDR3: TGTGCCAGCAGCTTGGCTGGCTTCCCAGAGCAGTACTTC. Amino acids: CASSLAGFPEQYF.

Written as DNA, the CDR3 is TGTGCCACCGGCGGGCCGGTGGGTGAGCAGTTCTTC. Its translation: CATGGPVGEQFF. The chain is built from TRBV27 and TRBJ2-1; tentative D call: TRBD2 (5 bases). The length of the CDR3 is 12 residues. V lost 10 bases and J lost 9, with 16 bases in between. CDR1 is MNHEY, CDR2 SMNVEV, per germline (reference sequence).

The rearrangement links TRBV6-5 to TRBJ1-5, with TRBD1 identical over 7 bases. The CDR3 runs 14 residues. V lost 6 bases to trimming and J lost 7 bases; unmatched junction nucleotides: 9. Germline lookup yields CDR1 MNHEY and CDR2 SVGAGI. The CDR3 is CASRKDRVGQPQHF. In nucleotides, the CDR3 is TGTGCCAGCAGAAAAGACAGGGTGGGACAGCCCCAGCATTTT.

The CDR3 region is CASSGTNSPLHF. The CDR3 nucleotides are TGTGCCAGCAGTGGGACAAATTCACCCCTCCACTTT. The rearrangement joins TRBV2 to TRBJ1-6, with a weak D call TRBD1 (5 bases). There are 12 residues in the CDR3. Deletions cut 4 bases from V and 7 bases from J, with 5 bases between. From germline, CDR1 is SNHLY and CDR2 FYNNEI.

CDR3 DNA sequence: TGTGCCAGCAGCGCCTCGGGACTAGCGGGCACCCTAGGGGGTTACAATGAGCAGTTCTTC. This encodes CASSASGLAGTLGGYNEQFF. V usage is TRBV9 and J usage is TRBJ2-1; 12 positions agree with TRBD2. The CDR3 is 20 residues long. V dropped 3 bases and J dropped 4; count of bases not matched to a gene: 17. CDR1 is SGDLS and CDR2 is YYNGEE in the germline V gene.

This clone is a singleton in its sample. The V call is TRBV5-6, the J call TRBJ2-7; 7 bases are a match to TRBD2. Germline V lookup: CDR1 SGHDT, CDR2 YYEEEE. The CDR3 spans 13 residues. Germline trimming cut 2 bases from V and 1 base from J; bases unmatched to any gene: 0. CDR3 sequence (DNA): TGTGCCAGCAGCTTAGCGGGATCCTACGAGCAGTACTTC. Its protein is CASSLAGSYEQYF.

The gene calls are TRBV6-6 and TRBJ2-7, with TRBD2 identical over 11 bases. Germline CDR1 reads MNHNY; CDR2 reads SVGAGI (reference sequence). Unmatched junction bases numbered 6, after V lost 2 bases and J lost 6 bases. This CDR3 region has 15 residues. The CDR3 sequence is CASSYRAGTSGEQYF. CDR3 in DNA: TGTGCCAGCAGTTACCGGGCAGGGACTAGCGGCGAGCAGTACTTC.

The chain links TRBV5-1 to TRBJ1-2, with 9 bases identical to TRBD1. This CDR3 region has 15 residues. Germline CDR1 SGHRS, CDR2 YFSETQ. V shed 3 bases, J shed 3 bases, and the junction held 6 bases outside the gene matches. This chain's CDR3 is CASSSEGQGDYGYTF. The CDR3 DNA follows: TGCGCCAGCAGCTCGGAGGGACAGGGAGACTATGGCTACACCTTC.

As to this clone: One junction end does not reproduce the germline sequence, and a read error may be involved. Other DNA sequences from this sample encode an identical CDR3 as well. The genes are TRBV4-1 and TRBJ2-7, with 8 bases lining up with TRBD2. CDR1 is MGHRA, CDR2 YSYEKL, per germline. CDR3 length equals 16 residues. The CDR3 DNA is TGCGCCAGTAGCCAAGCCACCAGCGGGAGAACTTACGAGCAGTACTTC. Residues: CASSQATSGRTYEQYF.